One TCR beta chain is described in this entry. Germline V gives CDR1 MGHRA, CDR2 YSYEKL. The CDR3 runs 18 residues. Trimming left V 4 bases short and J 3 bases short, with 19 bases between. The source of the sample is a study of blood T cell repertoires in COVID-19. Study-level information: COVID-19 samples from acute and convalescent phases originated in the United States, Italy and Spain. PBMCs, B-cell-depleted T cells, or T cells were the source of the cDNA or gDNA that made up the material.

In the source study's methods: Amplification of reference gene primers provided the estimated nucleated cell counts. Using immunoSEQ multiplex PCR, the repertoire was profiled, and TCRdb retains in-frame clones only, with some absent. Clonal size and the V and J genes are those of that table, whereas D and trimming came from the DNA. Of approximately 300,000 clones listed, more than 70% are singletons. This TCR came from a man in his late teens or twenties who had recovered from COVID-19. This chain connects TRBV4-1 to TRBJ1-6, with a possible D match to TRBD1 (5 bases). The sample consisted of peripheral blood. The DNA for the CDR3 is TGCGCCAGCAGCCTCCTATCAACAGGTATTAACTATAATTCACCCCTCCACTTT. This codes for CASSLLSTGINYNSPLHF.